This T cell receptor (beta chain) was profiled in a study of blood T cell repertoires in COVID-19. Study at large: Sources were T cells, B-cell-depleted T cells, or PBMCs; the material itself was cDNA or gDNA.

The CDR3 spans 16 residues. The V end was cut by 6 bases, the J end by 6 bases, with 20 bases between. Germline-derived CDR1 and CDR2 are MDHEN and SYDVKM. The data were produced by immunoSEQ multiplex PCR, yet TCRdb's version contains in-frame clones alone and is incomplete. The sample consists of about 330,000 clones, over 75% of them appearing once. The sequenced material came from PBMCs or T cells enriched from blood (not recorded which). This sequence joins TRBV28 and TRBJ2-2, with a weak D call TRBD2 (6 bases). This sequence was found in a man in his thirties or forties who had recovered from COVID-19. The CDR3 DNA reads TGTGCCAGCAGGGACTTGGACGGAGGGGCCCCCGGGGAGCTGTTTTTT. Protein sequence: CASRDLDGGAPGELFF.